Included here is one T cell receptor beta chain sequence, with context. The sample comes from a study of technical replicates of blood from a handful of donors. Germline V gene lookup returns CDR1 SGHRS and CDR2 YFSETQ. Trimming left V 8 bases short and J 5 bases short, with 16 bases between. The CDR3 covers 14 residues. Sequenced by immunoSEQ multiplex PCR; TCRdb stores in-frame clones only, minus some. The table has more than 70,000 clones, around 90% seen once; the top ten hold 0.27%. V gene TRBV5-1 combines with J gene TRBJ2-2; D possibly corresponds to TRBD1 (6 bases). Specimen: T cells isolated from PBMCs. The source of this sequence is a human donor in good health. CDR3 nucleotides: TGCGCCAGTAGACCGGGACACGAGACCGGGGAGCTGTTTTTT. It is translated as CASRPGHETGELFF.